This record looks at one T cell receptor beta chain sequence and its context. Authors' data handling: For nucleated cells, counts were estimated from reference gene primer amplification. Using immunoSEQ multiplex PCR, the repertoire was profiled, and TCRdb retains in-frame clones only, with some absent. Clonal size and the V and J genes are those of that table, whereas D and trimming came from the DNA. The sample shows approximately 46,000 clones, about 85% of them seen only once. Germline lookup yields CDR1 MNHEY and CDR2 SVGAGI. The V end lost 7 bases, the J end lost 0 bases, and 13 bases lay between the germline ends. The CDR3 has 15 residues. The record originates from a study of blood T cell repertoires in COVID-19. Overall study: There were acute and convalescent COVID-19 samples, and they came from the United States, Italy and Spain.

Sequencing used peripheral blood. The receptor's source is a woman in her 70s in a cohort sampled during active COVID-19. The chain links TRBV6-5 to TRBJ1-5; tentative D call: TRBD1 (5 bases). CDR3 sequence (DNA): TGTGCCAGCACGCAAACAGGATTTAGCAATCAGCCCCAGCATTTT. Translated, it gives CASTQTGFSNQPQHF.